This paragraph covers one T cell receptor beta chain sequence. The record originates from a study of OX40 agonist ivuxolimab in advanced cancers. Trimming shortened V by 0 bases and J by 10 bases, and 10 bases separated the two germline ends. The CDR3 has 14 amino acids. CDR1 and CDR2 (germline): MNHNS, SASEGT. Sequencing used immunoSEQ multiplex PCR; TCRdb keeps in-frame clones, though not all of them. The data hold fewer than 100,000 clones, with roughly 90% observed a single time. This clonotype originated in an adult with an advanced solid tumor such as melanoma, head and neck, liver or kidney cancer. The chain carries TRBV6-1 and TRBJ1-6, with TRBD1 as a possible D gene (6 bases). This specimen was CD4+ or CD8+ T cells sorted from blood, taken in a trial of the OX40 agonist ivuxolimab. The CDR3 nucleotides are TGTGCCAGCAGTGAAGCAGGGGGAGGGTCACCCCTCCACTTT. Protein sequence: CASSEAGGGSPLHF.